These T cell receptor beta chains were read from a single sample in a study of blood T cell repertoires in COVID-19. The data were produced by immunoSEQ multiplex PCR, yet TCRdb's version contains in-frame clones alone and is incomplete. The sample records tens of thousands of clones, about nine tenths being singletons. The specimen sequenced was peripheral blood. The receptors derive from an elderly woman with active or convalescent COVID-19. CDR3s include the opening cysteine and the closing phenylalanine or tryptophan. The D gene is left open where the match is weak. Clone sizes are given selectively: once, few, many, or a class where the clone is expanded.

abundance	j_gene	v_gene	d_gene	CDR3aa	CDR3nt
NA	TRBJ1-2	TRBV12-3/TRBV12-4	TRBD1	CASSLGQGGYTF	TGTGCCAGCAGTCTTGGACAGGGTGGCTACACCTTC
NA	TRBJ1-5	TRBV7-8	TRBD1	CASSLRGARGQGAQPQHF	TGTGCCAGCAGCTTGCGGGGAGCGCGTGGGCAGGGGGCGCAGCCCCAGCATTTT
NA	TRBJ1-5	TRBV2	TRBD1	CASSKDRAPRSNQPQHF	TGTGCCAGCAGTAAGGACAGGGCACCGAGGAGCAATCAGCCCCAGCATTTT
few	TRBJ1-1	TRBV7-6	TRBD1	CASSLGPDRRTEAFF	TGTGCCAGCAGCTTAGGACCGGACAGGCGCACTGAAGCTTTCTTT
once	TRBJ1-5	TRBV28	TRBD1	CASSPPGQGLQPQHF	TGTGCCAGCAGCCCGCCGGGACAGGGACTTCAGCCCCAGCATTTT
NA	TRBJ1-4	TRBV20-1	NA	CSASRQDLVGKLFF	TGCAGTGCTAGTCGGCAGGACTTAGTGGGAAAACTGTTTTTT
NA	TRBJ2-5	TRBV28	TRBD1	CASSFKGGFQETQYF	TGTGCCAGCAGTTTTAAAGGGGGCTTCCAAGAGACCCAGTACTTC
NA	TRBJ2-7	TRBV5-4	NA	CASSFAGQGYYEQYF	TGTGCCAGCAGCTTTGCAGGGCAGGGATACTACGAGCAGTACTTC
NA	TRBJ2-1	TRBV6-2/TRBV6-3	NA	CASSYYREGYNEQFF	TGTGCCAGCAGTTACTACAGGGAGGGGTACAATGAGCAGTTCTTC
NA	TRBJ2-5	TRBV18	NA	CASSPGAPQEETQYF	TGTGCCAGCTCACCAGGGGCCCCCCAGGAAGAGACCCAGTACTTC
NA	TRBJ1-1	TRBV3-1/TRBV3-2	NA	CASSQEARVAAFF	TGTGCCAGCAGCCAAGAGGCGCGCGTAGCAGCTTTCTTT
NA	TRBJ1-1	TRBV5-1	TRBD1	CASSINRGEGAFF	TGCGCCAGCAGCATAAACAGGGGTGAGGGAGCTTTCTTT
NA	TRBJ1-4	TRBV19	NA	CASSRGTTNEKLFF	TGTGCCAGTAGTCGGGGGACAACTAATGAAAAACTGTTTTTT
NA	TRBJ2-3	TRBV5-1	NA	CASSWSIYTDTQYF	TGCGCCAGCAGCTGGAGTATATACACAGATACGCAGTATTTT
NA	TRBJ2-1	TRBV4-2	TRBD1	CASSQVGDRGPHNEQFF	TGTGCCAGCAGCCAAGTAGGGGACAGGGGCCCCCACAATGAGCAGTTCTTC
NA	TRBJ2-5	TRBV7-3	TRBD1	CASSRTGTGGQETQYF	TGTGCCAGCAGCCGGACGGGGACAGGGGGACAAGAGACCCAGTACTTC
NA	TRBJ1-4	TRBV6-5	NA	CASSSKGRGAEKLFF	TGTGCCAGCAGCTCAAAGGGGAGGGGAGCTGAAAAACTGTTTTTT
NA	TRBJ2-6	TRBV9	NA	CASSALFGVKTGANVLTF	TGTGCCAGCAGCGCCCTATTCGGGGTCAAGACTGGGGCCAACGTCCTGACTTTC
NA	TRBJ2-5	TRBV29-1	TRBD2	CSVEGLAGSQETQYF	TGCAGCGTTGAAGGTCTAGCGGGGTCGCAAGAGACCCAGTACTTC
once	TRBJ1-1	TRBV19	TRBD1	CASSMRQGRTEAFF	TGTGCCAGTAGTATGAGACAGGGGCGGACTGAAGCTTTCTTT
few	TRBJ1-3	TRBV18	NA	CASSPSQGSGNTIYF	TGTGCCAGCTCACCTTCCCAGGGGTCTGGAAACACCATATATTTT
once	TRBJ1-2	TRBV11-2	NA	CASSFIGAYGYTF	TGTGCCAGCAGCTTCATCGGAGCTTATGGCTACACCTTC
NA	TRBJ2-2	TRBV27	NA	CASSWKGTNTGELFF	TGTGCCAGCAGTTGGAAGGGGACAAACACCGGGGAGCTGTTTTTT
NA	TRBJ2-2	TRBV7-2	NA	CASSLELTGELFF	TGTGCCAGCAGCTTAGAACTAACCGGGGAGCTGTTTTTT
NA	TRBJ1-5	TRBV19	NA	CASSIDEGNQPQHF	TGTGCCAGTAGTATAGATGAGGGCAATCAGCCCCAGCATTTT
NA	TRBJ2-3	TRBV5-1	NA	CASSLVGVTDTQYF	TGCGCCAGCAGCTTGGTAGGGGTCACAGATACGCAGTATTTT
NA	TRBJ2-2	TRBV2	TRBD2	CASSFWTSGNTGELFF	TGTGCCAGCAGCTTCTGGACTAGCGGAAACACCGGGGAGCTGTTTTTT
NA	TRBJ2-7	TRBV6-5	NA	CASSYSVYSYEQYF	TGTGCCAGCAGTTACTCGGTCTACTCCTACGAGCAGTACTTC
NA	TRBJ2-7	TRBV3-1/TRBV3-2	NA	CASSQGLLNYEQYF	TGTGCCAGCAGCCAAGGACTACTCAACTACGAGCAGTACTTC
NA	TRBJ2-3	TRBV6-2/TRBV6-3	NA	CASSYAVWGGKDTQYF	TGTGCCAGCAGTTACGCGGTTTGGGGGGGCAAGGATACGCAGTATTTT
NA	TRBJ2-1	TRBV11-2	NA	CASTIPNRVEQFF	TGTGCCAGCACAATACCCAACAGGGTTGAGCAGTTCTTC
NA	TRBJ2-7	TRBV5-1	NA	CASSFRPGAYEQYF	TGCGCCAGCAGCTTCCGCCCCGGAGCCTACGAGCAGTACTTC